This T cell receptor beta chain was retrieved from a study of chemoradiotherapy in HPV16-positive cancers. Study-level results: During treatment, candidate HPV-specific clones and E7-related motifs expanded in tumor. Functional assays defining HPV-specific T cells used only two HPV16-positive patients. In HPV16-positive patients, HPV-responsive T-cell expansion tracked better recurrence-free survival.

V gave up 0 bases and J gave up 8 bases, with 19 bases separating them. The CDR3 length is 16 residues. CDR1 LNHNV and CDR2 YYDKDF come from the germline V gene (reference sequence). This clone was detected only once. Its antigen is unknown. Clones were read by immunoSEQ multiplex PCR, and TCRdb kept only the in-frame ones, dropping some. The sample lists tens of thousands of clones, roughly 66% occurring once. The chain links TRBV15 to TRBJ1-2; D possibly corresponds to TRBD1 (5 bases). The TCR sequence derives from a human donor with HPV-associated anogenital cancer. Sampling was conducted from a patient who underwent chemoradiotherapy. The CDR3 sequence: CATSRDRVGGRGGYTF. In DNA, the CDR3 is TGTGCCACCAGCAGAGATCGGGTTGGGGGACGCGGGGGCTACACCTTC.